The 15 T cell receptor beta chains in this list originate from one sample, sequenced in a study of shared clonotypes between healthy human individuals. TCRdb's table, derived via immunoSEQ multiplex PCR, lists solely in-frame clones and lacks some. The sample has roughly 1 million clones, about 70% seen once; the top ten hold over 1.3%. The sequenced material came from memory CD4+ T cells sorted from blood. The subset: CD45RA-negative fraction. Receptor source: a man younger than 30 in good health.

This clone was observed a few times. V and J are TRBV30 and TRBJ2-4; D possibly corresponds to TRBD1 (7 bases). Germline CDR1 reads GTSNPN; CDR2 reads SVGIG (reference sequence). The CDR3 is 16 residues long. Trimming shortened V by 1 base and J by 3 bases, and 16 bases separated the two germline ends. CDR3 nucleotides: TGTGCCTGGAGTGCAGGGGGTTCGGGAGTCAAAAACATTCAGTACTTC. This codes for CAWSAGGSGVKNIQYF. The full variable domain, completed using reference TRBV30 and TRBJ2-4, is SQTIHQWPATLVQPVGSPLSLECTVEGTSNPNLYWYRQAAGRGLQLLFYSVGIGQISSEVPQNLSASRPQDRQFILSSKKLLLSDSGFYLCAWSAGGSGVKNIQYFGAGTRLSVL.

The CDR3 coding sequence is TGTGCCAGCAGCAAAGAGGGGAGGCAGAACACTGAAGCTTTCTTT. This encodes CASSKEGRQNTEAFF. The rearrangement links TRBV7-9 to TRBJ1-1; a weak D match, TRBD1 (5 bases). Trimming removed 5 bases at V and 1 base at J, with 14 bases between. Germline loops: CDR1 SEHNR, CDR2 FQNEAQ (reference sequence). The CDR3 length is 15 residues. The full variable domain, completed using reference TRBV7-9 and TRBJ1-1, is DTGVSQNPRHKITKRGQNVTFRCDPISEHNRLYWYRQTLGQGPEFLTYFQNEAQLEKSRLLSDRFSAERPKGSFSTLEIQRTEQGDSAMYLCASSKEGRQNTEAFFGQGTRLTVV.

The V gene is TRBV30, the J gene TRBJ2-6, with D unresolved. The CDR3 has 14 amino acids. V shed 5 bases and J shed 1 base, with 9 bases lying between them. Per germline, CDR1 GTSNPN and CDR2 SVGIG (reference sequence). CDR3 nucleotide sequence: TGTGCCTGGGAAATACATTCTGGGGCCAACGTCCTGACTTTC. Translating gives CAWEIHSGANVLTF.

This clone has ten or more counts. Other nucleotide sequences from this sample produce the same CDR3. The V gene is TRBV9, the J gene TRBJ1-3; TRBD1 matches at 11 bases. Germline V lookup: CDR1 SGDLS, CDR2 YYNGEE. V trimming: 3 bases; J trimming: 3 bases; junction bases outside the gene matches: 2. CDR3 size: 15 residues. The CDR3 coding sequence is TGTGCCAGCAGCGCGGACAGGGGGCTTGGAAACACCATATATTTT. Its translation is CASSADRGLGNTIYF.

V gene TRBV28 combines with J gene TRBJ1-1; D is perhaps TRBD1 (6 bases). Trimming shortened V by 4 bases and J by 5 bases, and 20 bases separated the two germline ends. Per germline, CDR1 MDHEN and CDR2 SYDVKM. CDR3 length equals 16 residues. This CDR3 reads CASSSTGGRGETEAFF. CDR3 nucleotide sequence: TGTGCCAGCAGTTCTACTGGGGGGCGAGGTGAAACTGAAGCTTTCTTT.

The V and J genes are TRBV10-2 and TRBJ2-3; 9 bases line up with TRBD2. Germline assignment: CDR1 WSHSY and CDR2 SAAADI. CDR3 length equals 15 residues. Unmatched junction bases numbered 9, after V lost 3 bases and J lost 8 bases. The CDR3 protein is CASSEMTSGAGTQYF. Here the CDR3 DNA reads TGCGCCAGCAGTGAAATGACTAGCGGAGCGGGTACGCAGTATTTT.

The genes are TRBV5-8 and TRBJ2-7, with TRBD2 as a possible D gene (6 bases). This CDR3 has 11 residues. Trimming cost V 6 bases and J 12 bases, with 16 bases left between them. Germline V gives CDR1 SGHTS, CDR2 YDEGEE. The CDR3 coding sequence is TGTGCCAGCACAATCGGGAGTGTCCCGTACTTC. Translated: CASTIGSVPYF.

The rearrangement uses TRBV4-1 and TRBJ1-1; D gene unclear. The CDR3 consists of 15 residues. V was shortened by 3 bases and J by 3 bases, with 14 bases between the two germline ends. Germline CDR1 MGHRA, CDR2 YSYEKL. CDR3 in amino acids: CASSHPVGSHTEAFF. DNA for the CDR3: TGCGCCAGCAGCCACCCCGTTGGGTCCCACACTGAAGCTTTCTTT.

The V and J genes are TRBV10-3 and TRBJ1-2, with TRBD1 as a possible D gene (5 bases). The CDR3 is 13 amino acids. The V end lost 11 bases, the J end lost 4 bases, and 17 bases lay between the germline ends. Germline CDR1 ENHRY, CDR2 SYGVKD. This CDR3 is CAVQQAAGYGYTF. The CDR3 nucleotides are TGTGCCGTCCAACAGGCGGCAGGCTATGGCTACACCTTC.

This chain connects TRBV4-2 to TRBJ2-1; 7 bases agree with TRBD2. This CDR3 comprises 17 residues. Per germline, CDR1 LGHNA and CDR2 YNFKEQ. V gave up 0 bases and J gave up 0 bases; unmatched junction bases: 5. DNA of the CDR3: TGTGCCAGCAGCCAAGATTTCGGGGGGAGCTCCTACAATGAGCAGTTCTTC. Amino acids: CASSQDFGGSSYNEQFF.

The chain combines TRBV7-9 with TRBJ2-1; a possible D gene is TRBD2 (6 bases). Per the germline V gene, CDR1 is SEHNR and CDR2 is FQNEAQ (reference sequence). The CDR3 is 15 residues long. Trimming cost V 2 bases and J 6 bases, with 14 bases left between them. The CDR3 loop is CASSLLRDLVNEQFF. CDR3 nucleotide sequence: TGTGCCAGCAGCTTATTGCGGGATTTGGTCAATGAGCAGTTCTTC.

This sequence joins TRBV11-2 and TRBJ2-2; tentatively, D is TRBD1 or TRBD2 (5 bases each). The germline gives CDR1 SGHAT, CDR2 FQNNGV. The CDR3 runs to 15 residues. V was pared by 4 bases and J by 6 bases, with 15 bases between. CDR3 amino acids: CASSYVLRGAGELFF. DNA for the CDR3: TGTGCCAGCAGCTACGTTTTGCGAGGGGCCGGGGAGCTGTTTTTT.

The chain combines TRBV18 with TRBJ2-7, with D possibly matching TRBD2 (7 bases). This CDR3 region has 13 residues. V was cut by 4 bases and J by 4 bases, with 11 bases left in between. CDR1 is KGHSH, CDR2 LQKENI, per germline. The CDR3 region is CASSREGGYEQYF. The CDR3 nucleotides read TGTGCCAGCTCACGCGAGGGGGGGTACGAGCAGTACTTC.

This clone was detected only a few times. In nucleotides, the CDR3 is TGTGCCAGCAGACTCGACGGTAACACTGAAGCTTTCTTT. Its protein product is CASRLDGNTEAFF. The rearrangement uses TRBV6-6 and TRBJ1-1; D is uncertain. V lost 6 bases and J lost 2, with 10 bases in between. Germline CDR1 MNHNY, CDR2 SVGAGI (reference sequence). The CDR3 covers 13 residues.

V usage is TRBV7-8 and J usage is TRBJ1-2; 10 bases fit TRBD1. V lost 5 bases, J lost 6 bases, and 3 bases stayed unmatched. Germline V CDR1 and CDR2: SGHVS, FQNEAQ. This CDR3 contains 13 residues. The CDR3 loop is CASSKGTGDGYTF. The CDR3 DNA reads TGTGCCAGCAGCAAGGGGACAGGGGATGGCTACACCTTC.